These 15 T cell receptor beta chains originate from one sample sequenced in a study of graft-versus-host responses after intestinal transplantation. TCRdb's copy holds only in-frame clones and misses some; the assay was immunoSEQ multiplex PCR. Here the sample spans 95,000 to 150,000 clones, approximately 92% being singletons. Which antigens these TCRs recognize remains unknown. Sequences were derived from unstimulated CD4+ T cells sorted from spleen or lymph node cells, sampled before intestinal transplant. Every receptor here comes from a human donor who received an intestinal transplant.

CDR3: CASSRVGSEAEQFF. The CDR3 nucleotides read TGTGCCAGCAGTCGAGTAGGGTCCGAGGCTGAGCAGTTCTTC. The rearrangement uses TRBV2 and TRBJ2-1; D gene uncertain. The germline CDR1 and CDR2 sequences are SNHLY and FYNNEI. Trimming took off 5 bases at V and 9 bases at J, with 17 bases between the two ends. The CDR3 length is 14 residues. Variable domain in full (rest from reference TRBV2 and TRBJ2-1): EPEVTQTPSHQVTQMGQEVILRCVPISNHLYFYWYRQILGQKVEFLVSFYNNEISEKSEIFDDQFSVERPDGSNFTLKIRSTKLEDSAMYFCASSRVGSEAEQFFGPGTRLTVL.

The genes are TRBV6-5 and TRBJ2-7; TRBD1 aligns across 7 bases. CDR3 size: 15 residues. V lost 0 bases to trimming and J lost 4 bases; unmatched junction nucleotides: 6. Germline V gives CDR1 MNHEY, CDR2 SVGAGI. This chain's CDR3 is CASSYSGTEGYEQYF. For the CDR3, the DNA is TGTGCCAGCAGTTACTCTGGGACAGAGGGTTACGAGCAGTACTTC.

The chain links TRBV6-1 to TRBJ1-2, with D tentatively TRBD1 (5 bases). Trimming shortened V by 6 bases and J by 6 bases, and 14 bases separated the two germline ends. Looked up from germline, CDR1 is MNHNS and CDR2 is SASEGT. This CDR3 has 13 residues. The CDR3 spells CASRSIGTNGYTF. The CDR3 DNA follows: TGTGCCAGCAGATCAATCGGGACGAATGGCTACACCTTC.

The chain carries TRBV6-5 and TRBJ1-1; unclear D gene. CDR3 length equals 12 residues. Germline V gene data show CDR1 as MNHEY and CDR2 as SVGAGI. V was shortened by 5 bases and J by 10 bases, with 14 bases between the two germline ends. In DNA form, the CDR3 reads TGTGCCAGCAGTGCCCCCAAGAGTACAGCTTTCTTT. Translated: CASSAPKSTAFF.

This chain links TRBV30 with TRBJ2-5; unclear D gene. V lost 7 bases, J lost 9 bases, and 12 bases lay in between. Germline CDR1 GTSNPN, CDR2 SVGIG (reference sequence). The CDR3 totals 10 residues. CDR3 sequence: CASWAGSQYF. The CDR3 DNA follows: TGTGCCTCGTGGGCCGGGTCCCAGTACTTC.

CDR3: CASSLRDIRAETQYF. The CDR3 DNA reads as TGTGCCAGCAGTTTAAGGGACATCCGAGCGGAGACCCAGTACTTC. The chain carries TRBV28 and TRBJ2-5; maybe TRBD1 (6 bases). Germline CDR1 reads MDHEN; CDR2 reads SYDVKM. The V gene lost 2 bases and the J gene lost 5 bases, with 15 bases spanning the gap. The CDR3 spans 15 residues.

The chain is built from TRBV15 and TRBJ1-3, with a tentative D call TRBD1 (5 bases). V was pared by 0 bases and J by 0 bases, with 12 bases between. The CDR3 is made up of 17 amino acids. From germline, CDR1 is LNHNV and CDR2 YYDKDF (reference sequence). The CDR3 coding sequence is TGTGCCACCAGCAGAGATCACGGGGGAAACTCTGGAAACACCATATATTTT. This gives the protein CATSRDHGGNSGNTIYF. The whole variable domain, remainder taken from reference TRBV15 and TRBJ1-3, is DAMVIQNPRYQVTQFGKPVTLSCSQTLNHNVMYWYQQKSSQAPKLLFHYYDKDFNNEADTPDNFQSRRPNTSFCFLDIRSPGLGDTAMYLCATSRDHGGNSGNTIYFGEGSWLTVV.

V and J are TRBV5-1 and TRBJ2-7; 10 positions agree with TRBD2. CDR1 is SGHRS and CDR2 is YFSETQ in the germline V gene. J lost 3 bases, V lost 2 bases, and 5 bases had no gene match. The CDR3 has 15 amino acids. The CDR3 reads CASSLFGLADYEQYF. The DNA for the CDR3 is TGCGCCAGCAGCTTATTCGGACTAGCGGACTACGAGCAGTACTTC.

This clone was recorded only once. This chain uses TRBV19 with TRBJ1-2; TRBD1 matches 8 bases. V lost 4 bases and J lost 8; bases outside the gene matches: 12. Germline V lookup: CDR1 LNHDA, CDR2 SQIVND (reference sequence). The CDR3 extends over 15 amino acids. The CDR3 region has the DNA TGTGCCAGTAGTACTAAACTACAGGGGGTAGGAGGCTACACCTTC. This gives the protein CASSTKLQGVGGYTF.

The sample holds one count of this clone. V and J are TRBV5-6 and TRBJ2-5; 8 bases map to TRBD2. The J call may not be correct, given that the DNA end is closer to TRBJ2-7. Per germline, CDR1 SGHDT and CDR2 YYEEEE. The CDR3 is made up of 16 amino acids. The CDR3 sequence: CASSLGLGGVSYEQYF. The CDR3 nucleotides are TGTGCCAGCAGCTTGGGGCTCGGGGGGGTTTCCTACGAGCAGTACTTC.

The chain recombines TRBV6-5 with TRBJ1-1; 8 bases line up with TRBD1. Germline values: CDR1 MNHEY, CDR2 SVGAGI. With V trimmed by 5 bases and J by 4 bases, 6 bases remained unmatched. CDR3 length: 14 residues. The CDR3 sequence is CASSLQGGSTEAFF. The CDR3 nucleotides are TGTGCCAGCAGTCTACAGGGGGGTAGCACTGAAGCTTTCTTT.

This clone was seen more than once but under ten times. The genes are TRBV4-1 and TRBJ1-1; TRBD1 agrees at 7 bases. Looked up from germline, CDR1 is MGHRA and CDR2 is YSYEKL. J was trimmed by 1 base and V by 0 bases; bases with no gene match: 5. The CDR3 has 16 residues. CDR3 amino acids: CASSQDVGQKNTEAFF. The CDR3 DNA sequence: TGCGCCAGCAGCCAAGATGTGGGACAGAAGAACACTGAAGCTTTCTTT.

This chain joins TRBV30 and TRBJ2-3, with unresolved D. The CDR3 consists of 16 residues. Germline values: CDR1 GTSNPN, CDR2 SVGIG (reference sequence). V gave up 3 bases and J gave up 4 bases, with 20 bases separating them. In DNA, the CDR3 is TGTGCCTGGAGCGAAATGAAGGCTGCCTTAGCAGATACGCAGTATTTT. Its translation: CAWSEMKAALADTQYF.

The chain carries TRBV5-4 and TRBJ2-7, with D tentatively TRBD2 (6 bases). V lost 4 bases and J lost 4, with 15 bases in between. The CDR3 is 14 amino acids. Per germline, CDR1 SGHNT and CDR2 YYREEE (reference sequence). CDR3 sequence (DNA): TGTGCCAGCAGCGTCCGGGAGCCACCTTACGAGCAGTACTTC. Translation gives CASSVREPPYEQYF.

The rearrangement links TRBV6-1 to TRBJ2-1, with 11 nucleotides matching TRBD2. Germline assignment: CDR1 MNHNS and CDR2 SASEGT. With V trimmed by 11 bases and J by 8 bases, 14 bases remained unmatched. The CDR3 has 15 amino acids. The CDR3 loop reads CAGQRTSGYGDEQFF. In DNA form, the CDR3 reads TGTGCCGGCCAGAGGACTAGCGGGTATGGGGATGAGCAGTTCTTC.